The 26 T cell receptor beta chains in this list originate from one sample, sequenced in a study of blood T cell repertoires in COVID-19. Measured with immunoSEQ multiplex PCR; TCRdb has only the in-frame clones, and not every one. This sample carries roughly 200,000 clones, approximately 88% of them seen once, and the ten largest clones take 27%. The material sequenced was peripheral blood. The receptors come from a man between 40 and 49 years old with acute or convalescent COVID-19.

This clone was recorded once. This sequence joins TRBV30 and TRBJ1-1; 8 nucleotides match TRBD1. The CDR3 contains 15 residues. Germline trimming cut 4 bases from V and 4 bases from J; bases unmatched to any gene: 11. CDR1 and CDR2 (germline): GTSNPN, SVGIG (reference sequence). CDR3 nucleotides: TGTGCCTGGAACAGGGGGTTAGGAGCGAGCACTGAAGCTTTCTTT. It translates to CAWNRGLGASTEAFF. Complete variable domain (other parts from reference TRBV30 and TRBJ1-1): SQTIHQWPATLVQPVGSPLSLECTVEGTSNPNLYWYRQAAGRGLQLLFYSVGIGQISSEVPQNLSASRPQDRQFILSSKKLLLSDSGFYLCAWNRGLGASTEAFFGQGTRLTVV.

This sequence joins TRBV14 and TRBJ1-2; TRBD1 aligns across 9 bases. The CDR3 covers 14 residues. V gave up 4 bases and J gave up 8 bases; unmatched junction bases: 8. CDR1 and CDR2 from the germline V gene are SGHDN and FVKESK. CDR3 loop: CASSPWGQGFGYTF. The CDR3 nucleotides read TGTGCCAGCAGCCCGTGGGGACAGGGCTTCGGCTACACCTTC.

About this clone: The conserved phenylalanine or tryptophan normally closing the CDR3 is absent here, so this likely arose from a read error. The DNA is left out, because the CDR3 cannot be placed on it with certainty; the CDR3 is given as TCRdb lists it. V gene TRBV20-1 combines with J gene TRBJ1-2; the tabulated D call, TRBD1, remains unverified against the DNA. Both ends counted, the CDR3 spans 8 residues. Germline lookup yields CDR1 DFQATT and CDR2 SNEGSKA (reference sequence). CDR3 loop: CSASQGPV.

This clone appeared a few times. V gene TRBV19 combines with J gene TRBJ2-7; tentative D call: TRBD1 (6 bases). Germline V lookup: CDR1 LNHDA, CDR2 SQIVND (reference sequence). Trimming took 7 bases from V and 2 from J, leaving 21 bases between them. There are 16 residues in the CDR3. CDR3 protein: CASTSRGQGSTYEQYF. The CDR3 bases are TGTGCCAGTACCTCACGAGGGCAGGGGAGTACCTACGAGCAGTACTTC.

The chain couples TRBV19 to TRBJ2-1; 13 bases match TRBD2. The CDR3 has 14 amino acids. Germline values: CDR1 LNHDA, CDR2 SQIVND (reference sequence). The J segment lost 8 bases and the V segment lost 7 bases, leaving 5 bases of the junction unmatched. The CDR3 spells CASTTSGRDHEQFF. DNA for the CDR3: TGTGCCAGTACCACTAGCGGGAGGGACCATGAGCAGTTCTTC.

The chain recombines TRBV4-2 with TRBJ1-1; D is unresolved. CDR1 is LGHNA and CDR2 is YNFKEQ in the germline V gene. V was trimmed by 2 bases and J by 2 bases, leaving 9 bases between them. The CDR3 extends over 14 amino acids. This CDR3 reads CASSQRGTNTEAFF. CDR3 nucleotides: TGTGCCAGCAGCCAAAGAGGCACCAACACTGAAGCTTTCTTT.

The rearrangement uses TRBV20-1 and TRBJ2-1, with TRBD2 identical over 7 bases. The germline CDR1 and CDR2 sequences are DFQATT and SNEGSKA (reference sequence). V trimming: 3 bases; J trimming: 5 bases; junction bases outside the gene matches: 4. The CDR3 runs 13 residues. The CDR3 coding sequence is TGCAGTGCTAGTAGTCTAGCGGACAATGAGCAGTTCTTC. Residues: CSASSLADNEQFF.

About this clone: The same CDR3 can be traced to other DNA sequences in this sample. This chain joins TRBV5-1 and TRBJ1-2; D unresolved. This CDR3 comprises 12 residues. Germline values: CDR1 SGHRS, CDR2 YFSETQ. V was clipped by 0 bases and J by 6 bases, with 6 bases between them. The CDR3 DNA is TGCGCCAGCAGCTTGGGACGGGATGGCTACACCTTC. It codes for CASSLGRDGYTF.

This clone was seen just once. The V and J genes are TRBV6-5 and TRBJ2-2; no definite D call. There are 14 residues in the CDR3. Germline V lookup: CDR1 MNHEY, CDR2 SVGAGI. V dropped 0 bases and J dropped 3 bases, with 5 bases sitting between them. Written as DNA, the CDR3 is TGTGCCAGCAGTTACTCACAAGACACCGGGGAGCTGTTTTTT. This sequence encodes CASSYSQDTGELFF.

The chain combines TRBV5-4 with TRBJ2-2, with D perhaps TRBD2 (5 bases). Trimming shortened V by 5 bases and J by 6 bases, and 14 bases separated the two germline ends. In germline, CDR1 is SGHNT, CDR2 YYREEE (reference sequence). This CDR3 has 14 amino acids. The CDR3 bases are TGTGCCAGCAGGAGGTTTGGGAGTTCCGGGGAGCTGTTTTTT. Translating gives CASRRFGSSGELFF. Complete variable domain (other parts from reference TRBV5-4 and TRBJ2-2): ETGVTQSPTHLIKTRGQQVTLRCSSQSGHNTVSWYQQALGQGPQFIFQYYREEENGRGNFPPRFSGLQFPNYSSELNVNALELDDSALYLCASRRFGSSGELFFGEGSRLTVL.

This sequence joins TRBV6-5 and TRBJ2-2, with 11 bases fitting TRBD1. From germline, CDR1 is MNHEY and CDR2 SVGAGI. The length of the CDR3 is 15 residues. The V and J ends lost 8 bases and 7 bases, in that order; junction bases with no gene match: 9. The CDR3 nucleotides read TGTGCCAGCGGGCAAGGGACAGGGGGATTCGGGGAGCTGTTTTTT. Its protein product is CASGQGTGGFGELFF.

The CDR3 sequence is CASSHPRTGFNEQFF. DNA of the CDR3: TGTGCCAGCAGTCACCCGAGGACAGGCTTCAATGAGCAGTTCTTC. The chain links TRBV7-2 to TRBJ2-1; 7 bases line up with TRBD1. CDR1 and CDR2 (germline): SGHTA, FQGNSA. The V segment lost 6 bases and the J segment 6 bases; nucleotides outside the gene matches: 11. This CDR3 has 15 residues.

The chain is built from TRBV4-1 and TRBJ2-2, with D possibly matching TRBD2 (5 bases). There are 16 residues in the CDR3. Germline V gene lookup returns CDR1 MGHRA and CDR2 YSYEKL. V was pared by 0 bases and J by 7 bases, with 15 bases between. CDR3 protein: CASSQDRQGGRGELFF. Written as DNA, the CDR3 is TGCGCCAGCAGCCAAGATCGGCAAGGAGGCCGCGGGGAGCTGTTTTTT.

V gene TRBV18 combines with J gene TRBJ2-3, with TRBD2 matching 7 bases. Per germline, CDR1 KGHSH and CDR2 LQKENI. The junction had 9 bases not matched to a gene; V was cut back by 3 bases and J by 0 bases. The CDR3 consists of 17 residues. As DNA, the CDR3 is TGTGCCAGCTCACCCGGCTCGCGGGGGTTCAGCACAGATACGCAGTATTTT. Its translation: CASSPGSRGFSTDTQYF.

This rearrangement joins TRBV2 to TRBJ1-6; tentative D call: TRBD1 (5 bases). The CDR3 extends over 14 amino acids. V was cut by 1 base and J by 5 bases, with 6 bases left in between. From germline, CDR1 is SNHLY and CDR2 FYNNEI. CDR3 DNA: TGTGCCAGCAGTGAAGAGGGGAATAATTCACCCCTCCACTTT. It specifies CASSEEGNNSPLHF.

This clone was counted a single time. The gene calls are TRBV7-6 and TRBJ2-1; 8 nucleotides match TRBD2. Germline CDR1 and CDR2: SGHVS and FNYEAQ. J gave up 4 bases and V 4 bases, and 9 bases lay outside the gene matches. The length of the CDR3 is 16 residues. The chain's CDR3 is CASSSRTSQRYNEQFF. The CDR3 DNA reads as TGTGCCAGCAGCTCCCGGACTAGCCAGAGATACAATGAGCAGTTCTTC.

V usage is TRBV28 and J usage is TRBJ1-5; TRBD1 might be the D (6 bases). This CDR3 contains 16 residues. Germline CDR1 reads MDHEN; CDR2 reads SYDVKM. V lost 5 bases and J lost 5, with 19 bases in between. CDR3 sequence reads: CASSPRDMRLDQPQHF. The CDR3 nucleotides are TGTGCCAGCAGTCCCCGGGACATGCGGCTCGATCAGCCCCAGCATTTT.

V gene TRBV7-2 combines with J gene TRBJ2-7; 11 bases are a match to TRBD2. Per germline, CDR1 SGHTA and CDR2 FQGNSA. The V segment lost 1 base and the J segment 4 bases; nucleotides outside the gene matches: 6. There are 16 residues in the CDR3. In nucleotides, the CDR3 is TGTGCCAGCAGCTTAGTAGCGGGAGGGGGGGTTTACGAGCAGTACTTC. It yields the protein CASSLVAGGGVYEQYF.

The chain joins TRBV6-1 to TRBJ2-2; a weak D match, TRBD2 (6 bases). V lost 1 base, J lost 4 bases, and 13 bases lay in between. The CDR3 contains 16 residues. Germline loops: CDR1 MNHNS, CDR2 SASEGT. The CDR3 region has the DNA TGTGCCAGCAGTGAAGGTTTCGCGGGATTCACCGGGGAGCTGTTTTTT. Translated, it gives CASSEGFAGFTGELFF.

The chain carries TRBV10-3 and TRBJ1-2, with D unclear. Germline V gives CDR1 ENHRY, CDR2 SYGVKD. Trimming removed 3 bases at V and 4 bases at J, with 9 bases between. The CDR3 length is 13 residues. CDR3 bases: TGTGCCATCAGTGATTGGAGGGCCTATGGCTACACCTTC. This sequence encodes CAISDWRAYGYTF.

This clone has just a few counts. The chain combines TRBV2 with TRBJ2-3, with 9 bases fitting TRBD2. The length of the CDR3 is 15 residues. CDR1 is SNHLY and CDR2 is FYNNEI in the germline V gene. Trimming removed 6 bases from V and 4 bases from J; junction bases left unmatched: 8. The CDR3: CASRRVAGEADTQYF. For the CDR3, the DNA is TGTGCCAGCAGGAGGGTAGCGGGAGAGGCAGATACGCAGTATTTT.

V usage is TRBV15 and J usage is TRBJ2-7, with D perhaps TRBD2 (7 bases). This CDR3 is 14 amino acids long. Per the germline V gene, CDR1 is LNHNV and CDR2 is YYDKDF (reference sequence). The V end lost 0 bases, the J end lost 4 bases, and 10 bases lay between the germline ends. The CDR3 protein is CATSRDRGGYEQYF. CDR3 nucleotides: TGTGCCACCAGCAGAGACAGGGGAGGGTACGAGCAGTACTTC.

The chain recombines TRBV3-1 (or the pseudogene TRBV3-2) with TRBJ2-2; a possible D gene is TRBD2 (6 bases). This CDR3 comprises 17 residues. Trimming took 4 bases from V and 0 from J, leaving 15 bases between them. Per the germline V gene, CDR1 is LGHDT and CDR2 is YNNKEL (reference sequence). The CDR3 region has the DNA TGTGCCAGCAGCCTCGGGCTGGGGGGATCGAACACCGGGGAGCTGTTTTTT. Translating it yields CASSLGLGGSNTGELFF.

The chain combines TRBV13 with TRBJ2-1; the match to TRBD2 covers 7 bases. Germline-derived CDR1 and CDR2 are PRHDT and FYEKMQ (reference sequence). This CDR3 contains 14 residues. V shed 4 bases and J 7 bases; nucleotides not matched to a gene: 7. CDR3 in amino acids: CASSSRTRFNEQFF. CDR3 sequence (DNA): TGTGCCAGCAGCTCCCGGACTAGATTTAATGAGCAGTTCTTC.

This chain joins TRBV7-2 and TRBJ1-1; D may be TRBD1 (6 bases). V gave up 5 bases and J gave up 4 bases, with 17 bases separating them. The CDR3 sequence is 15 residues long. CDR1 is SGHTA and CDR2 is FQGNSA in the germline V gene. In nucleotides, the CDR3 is TGTGCCAGCAGCCCCCAAGGGGGACGGGGCACTGAAGCTTTCTTT. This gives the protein CASSPQGGRGTEAFF.

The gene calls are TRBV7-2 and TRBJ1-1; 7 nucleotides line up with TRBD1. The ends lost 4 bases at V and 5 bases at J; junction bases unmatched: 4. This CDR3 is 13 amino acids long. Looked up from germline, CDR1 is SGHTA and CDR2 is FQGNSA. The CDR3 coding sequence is TGTGCCAGCAGCTCGGACAGGATTACTGAAGCTTTCTTT. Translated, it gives CASSSDRITEAFF.